A selection of T cell receptor beta chains follows, all from one sample in a study of CD39 and CD103 CD8 tumor-infiltrating T cells. Only in-frame clones appear in the TCRdb table, and some are missing; sequencing was by immunoSEQ multiplex PCR. The table records around 15,000 clones, around 90% of them present only once. The sequenced material came from CD8+ T cells sorted from blood. The receptor set was obtained from a human donor with head and neck squamous cell carcinoma. Each CDR3 is given with its conserved first and last residue. Fields, in order: V gene, D gene, J gene, clone size, CDR3 protein, CDR3 DNA. D genes are given only for firm matches. The size field is filled for only some rows; it gives once, few, many or a size class.

TRBV19	.	TRBJ2-7	few	CASSMVRGWEQYF	TGTGCCAGTAGTATGGTCAGGGGATGGGAGCAGTACTTC
TRBV6-1	.	TRBJ1-1	medium-sized	CASSFHSENTEAFF	TGTGCCAGCAGTTTCCACTCAGAGAACACTGAAGCTTTCTTT
TRBV19	TRBD2	TRBJ2-1	once	CASNSGGAHEQFF	TGTGCCAGTAACAGCGGGGGGGCTCATGAGCAGTTCTTC
TRBV7-3	.	TRBJ1-5	.	CASSFRQVCQPQHF	TGTGCCAGCAGCTTCCGACAGGTTTGCCAGCCCCAGCATTTT
TRBV2	TRBD1	TRBJ2-7	.	CASSPRTGGDYEQYF	TGTGCCAGCAGTCCCCGGACAGGGGGCGACTACGAGCAGTACTTC
TRBV5-1	.	TRBJ2-1	.	CASSLGGGAYNEQFF	TGCGCCAGCAGCTTGGGGGGCGGGGCCTACAATGAGCAGTTCTTC
TRBV7-9	.	TRBJ2-6	.	CATYRSTGANVLTF	TGTGCCACCTACAGGTCGACTGGGGCCAACGTCCTGACTTTC
TRBV30	TRBD1	TRBJ1-2	few	CAWSVLGQGETYGYTF	TGTGCCTGGAGTGTACTCGGACAGGGTGAGACCTATGGCTACACCTTC
TRBV27	TRBD1	TRBJ1-2	.	CASSLTGTGGYGGYTF	TGTGCCAGCAGTTTAACCGGGACAGGGGGCTATGGTGGCTACACCTTC
TRBV5-1	TRBD1	TRBJ2-7	.	CASSSPTGQGPEQYF	TGCGCCAGCAGCTCCCCCACGGGACAGGGGCCCGAGCAGTACTTC
TRBV25-1	TRBD1	TRBJ1-2	.	CASSELGQGGYTF	TGTGCCAGCAGTGAGCTAGGACAGGGAGGCTACACCTTC
TRBV7-9	TRBD2	TRBJ2-5	.	CASSLELAGSSETQYF	TGTGCCAGCAGCTTAGAGCTAGCGGGGTCTTCAGAGACCCAGTACTTC
TRBV19	.	TRBJ1-1	.	CASSWARGPLNTEAFF	TGTGCCAGTAGTTGGGCCCGGGGCCCGTTGAACACTGAAGCTTTCTTT
TRBV28	.	TRBJ2-7	.	CASSSPGQYEQYF	TGTGCCAGCAGTTCCCCCGGACAGTACGAGCAGTACTTC
TRBV7-9	TRBD1	TRBJ2-7	.	CASSPTGQARGGFYEQYF	TGTGCCAGCAGCCCCACGGGACAGGCAAGAGGGGGATTTTACGAGCAGTACTTC
TRBV2	TRBD1	TRBJ1-5	few	CASSGTGANQPQHF	TGTGCCAGCAGTGGGACAGGGGCGAATCAGCCCCAGCATTTT
TRBV30	.	TRBJ1-1	few	CAWLLGSSNTEAFF	TGTGCCTGGCTCCTGGGCTCCTCGAACACTGAAGCTTTCTTT
TRBV6-5	.	TRBJ2-7	.	CASSYGDGAEGQYF	TGTGCCAGCAGTTACGGGGACGGAGCAGAGGGGCAGTACTTC